This T cell receptor (beta chain) was found in a study of T cell responses to AZD1222 COVID-19 vaccine. Concerning this clone itself: Its antigen is undetermined.

Only in-frame clones appear in the TCRdb table, and some are missing; sequencing was by immunoSEQ multiplex PCR. The data show approximately 150,000 clones, around 90% seen once. Study-wide results and limits: The peak T cell response came first, and repertoires were sampled only after it. At baseline, seropositivity was found in only a handful of AZD1222 recipients.

J was trimmed by 2 bases and V by 1 base; bases with no gene match: 0. This CDR3 spans 15 amino acids. From germline, CDR1 is LGHDT and CDR2 YNNKEL (reference sequence). The source is an adult who received the MenACWY meningococcal vaccine as a control. The sample was peripheral blood, taken 28 days after the second dose of the MenACWY control vaccine. This sequence joins TRBV3-1 (or the pseudogene TRBV3-2) and TRBJ2-5, with 11 bases identical to TRBD2. The CDR3 nucleotides are TGTGCCAGCAGCCAAGGACTAGCGGGGCAAGAGACCCAGTACTTC. Its protein product is CASSQGLAGQETQYF.